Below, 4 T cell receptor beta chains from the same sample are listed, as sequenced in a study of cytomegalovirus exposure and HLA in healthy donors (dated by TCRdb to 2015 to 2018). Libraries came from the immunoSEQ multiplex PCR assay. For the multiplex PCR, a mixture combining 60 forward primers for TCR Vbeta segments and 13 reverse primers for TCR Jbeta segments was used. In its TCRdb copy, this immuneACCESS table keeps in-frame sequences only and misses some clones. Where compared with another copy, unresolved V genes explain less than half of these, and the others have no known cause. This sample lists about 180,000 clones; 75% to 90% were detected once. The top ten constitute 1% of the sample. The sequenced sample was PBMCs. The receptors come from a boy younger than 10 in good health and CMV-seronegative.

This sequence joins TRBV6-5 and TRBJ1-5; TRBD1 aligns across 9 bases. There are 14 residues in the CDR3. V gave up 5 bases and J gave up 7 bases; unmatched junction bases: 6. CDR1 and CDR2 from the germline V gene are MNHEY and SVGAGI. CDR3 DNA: TGTGCCAGCAGTACAGACAGGGGGAGACAGCCCCAGCATTTT. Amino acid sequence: CASSTDRGRQPQHF.

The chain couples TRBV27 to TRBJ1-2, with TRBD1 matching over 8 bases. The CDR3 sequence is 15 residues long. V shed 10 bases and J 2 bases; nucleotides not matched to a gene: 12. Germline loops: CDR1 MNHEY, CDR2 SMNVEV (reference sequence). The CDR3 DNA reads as TGTGCCACCCGACCAACTACAGGGGGAAACTATGGCTACACCTTC. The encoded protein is CATRPTTGGNYGYTF.

CDR3 in amino acids: CASSYSGTGGMLGYTF. The CDR3 region has the DNA TGTGCCAGCAGTTACTCCGGGACAGGGGGCATGCTGGGCTACACCTTC. The gene calls are TRBV6-6 and TRBJ1-2; 12 bases line up with TRBD1. Trimming removed 0 bases from V and 8 bases from J; junction bases left unmatched: 7. The germline V gene encodes CDR1 MNHNY and CDR2 SVGAGI (reference sequence). The CDR3 spans 16 residues.

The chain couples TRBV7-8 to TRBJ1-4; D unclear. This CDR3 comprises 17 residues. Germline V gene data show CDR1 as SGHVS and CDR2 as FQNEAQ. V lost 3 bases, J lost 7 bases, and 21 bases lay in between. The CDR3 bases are TGTGCCAGCAGCTTCCTACCCTCCAGATCGGGAGGTGAAAAACTGTTTTTT. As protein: CASSFLPSRSGGEKLFF. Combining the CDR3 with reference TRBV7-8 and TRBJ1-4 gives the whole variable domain GAGVSQSPRYKVAKRGQDVALRCDPISGHVSLFWYQQALGQGPEFLTYFQNEAQLDKSGLPSDRFFAERPEGSVSTLKIQRTQQEDSAVYLCASSFLPSRSGGEKLFFGSGTQLSVL.